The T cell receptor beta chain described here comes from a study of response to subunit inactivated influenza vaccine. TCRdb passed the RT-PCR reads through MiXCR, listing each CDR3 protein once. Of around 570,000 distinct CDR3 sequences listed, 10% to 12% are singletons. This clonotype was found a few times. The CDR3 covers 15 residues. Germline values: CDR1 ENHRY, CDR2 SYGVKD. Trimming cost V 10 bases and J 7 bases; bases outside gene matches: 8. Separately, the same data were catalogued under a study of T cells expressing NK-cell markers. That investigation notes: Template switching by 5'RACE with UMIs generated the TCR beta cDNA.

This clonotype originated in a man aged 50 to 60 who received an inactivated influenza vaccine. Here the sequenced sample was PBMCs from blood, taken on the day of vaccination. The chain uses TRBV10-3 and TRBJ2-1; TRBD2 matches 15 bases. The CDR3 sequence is CATLRTSGRGNEQFF. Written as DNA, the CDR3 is TGTGCCACCCTGAGGACTAGCGGGAGGGGTAATGAGCAGTTCTTC.